The clone carrying this TCR beta chain was found once. The sample originates from a study of blood T cell repertoires in COVID-19. The wider study: From the United States, Italy and Spain came samples of acute and convalescent COVID-19. From T cells, B-cell-depleted T cells, or PBMCs came the material, which was cDNA or gDNA.

The CDR3 sequence is 13 residues long. Per germline, CDR1 KGHDR and CDR2 SFDVKD. Trimming stripped 6 bases from V and 5 bases from J, with 12 bases between. Authors' methods: Reference gene primer amplification gave estimated nucleated cell counts. Using immunoSEQ multiplex PCR, the repertoire was profiled, and TCRdb retains in-frame clones only, with some absent. The V and J calls and clone size were taken over from that table, and D and trimming were inferred from the DNA. The sample shows about 120,000 clones, 80% to 90% of them seen only once. Sequencing input: peripheral blood. The receptor comes from a human donor in a cohort sampled during active COVID-19. The genes are TRBV24-1 and TRBJ1-1; D might be TRBD1 (6 bases). CDR3 residues: CATSTTGLTEAFF. The CDR3 DNA is TGTGCCACCAGTACGACAGGTTTGACTGAAGCTTTCTTT.